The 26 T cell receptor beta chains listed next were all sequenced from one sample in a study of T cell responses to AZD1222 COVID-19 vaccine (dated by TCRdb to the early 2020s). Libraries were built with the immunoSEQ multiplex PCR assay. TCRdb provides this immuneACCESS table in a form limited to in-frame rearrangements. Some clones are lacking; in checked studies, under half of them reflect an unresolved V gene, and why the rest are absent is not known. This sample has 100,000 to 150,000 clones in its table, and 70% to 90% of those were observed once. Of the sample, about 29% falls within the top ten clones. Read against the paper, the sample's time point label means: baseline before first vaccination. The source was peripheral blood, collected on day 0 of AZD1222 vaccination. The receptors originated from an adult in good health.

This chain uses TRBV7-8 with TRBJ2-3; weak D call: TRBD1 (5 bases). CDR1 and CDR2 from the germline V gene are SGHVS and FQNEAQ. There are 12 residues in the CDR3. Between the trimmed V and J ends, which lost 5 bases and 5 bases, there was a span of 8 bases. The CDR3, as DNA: TGTGCCAGCAGCCCCCAGGGAGATACGCAGTATTTT. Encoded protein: CASSPQGDTQYF. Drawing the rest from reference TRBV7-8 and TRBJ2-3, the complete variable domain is GAGVSQSPRYKVAKRGQDVALRCDPISGHVSLFWYQQALGQGPEFLTYFQNEAQLDKSGLPSDRFFAERPEGSVSTLKIQRTQQEDSAVYLCASSPQGDTQYFGPGTRLTVL.

The CDR3 nucleotides are TGCGCCAGCAGCTTGGGATCGCTACAGTACGAGCAGTACTTC. Amino acid sequence: CASSLGSLQYEQYF. The rearrangement joins TRBV5-1 to TRBJ2-7, with D unresolved. The CDR3 loop spans 14 amino acids. Germline values: CDR1 SGHRS, CDR2 YFSETQ. V was clipped by 0 bases and J by 4 bases, with 11 bases between them.

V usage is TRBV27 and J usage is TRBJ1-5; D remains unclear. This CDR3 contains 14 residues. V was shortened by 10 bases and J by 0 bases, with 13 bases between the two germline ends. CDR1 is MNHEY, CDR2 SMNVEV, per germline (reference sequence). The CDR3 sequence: CATAELDSNQPQHF. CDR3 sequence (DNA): TGTGCCACCGCCGAATTGGATAGCAATCAGCCCCAGCATTTT.

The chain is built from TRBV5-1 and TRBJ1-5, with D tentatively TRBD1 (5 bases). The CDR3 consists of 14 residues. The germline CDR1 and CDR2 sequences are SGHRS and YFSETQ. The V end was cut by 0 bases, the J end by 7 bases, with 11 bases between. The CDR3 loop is CASSLEQAGQPQHF. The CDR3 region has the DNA TGCGCCAGCAGCTTGGAACAGGCGGGACAGCCCCAGCATTTT.

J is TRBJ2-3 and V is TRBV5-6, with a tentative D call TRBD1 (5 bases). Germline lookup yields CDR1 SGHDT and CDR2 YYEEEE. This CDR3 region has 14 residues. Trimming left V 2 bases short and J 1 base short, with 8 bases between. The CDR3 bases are TGTGCCAGCAGCTTTGGGGCCCGCACAGATACGCAGTATTTT. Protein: CASSFGARTDTQYF.

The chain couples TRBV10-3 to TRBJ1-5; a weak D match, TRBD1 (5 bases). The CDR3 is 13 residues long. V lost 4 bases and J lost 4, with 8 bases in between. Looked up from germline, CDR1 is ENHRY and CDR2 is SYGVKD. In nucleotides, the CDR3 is TGTGCCATCAGTGCTGACAGAAATCAGCCCCAGCATTTT. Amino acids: CAISADRNQPQHF.

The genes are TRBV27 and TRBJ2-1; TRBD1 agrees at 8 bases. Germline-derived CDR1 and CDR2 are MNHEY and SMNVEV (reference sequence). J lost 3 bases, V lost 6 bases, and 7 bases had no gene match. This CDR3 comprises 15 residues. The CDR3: CASRSGQVNYNEQFF. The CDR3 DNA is TGTGCCAGCAGGTCGGGACAGGTCAACTACAATGAGCAGTTCTTC.

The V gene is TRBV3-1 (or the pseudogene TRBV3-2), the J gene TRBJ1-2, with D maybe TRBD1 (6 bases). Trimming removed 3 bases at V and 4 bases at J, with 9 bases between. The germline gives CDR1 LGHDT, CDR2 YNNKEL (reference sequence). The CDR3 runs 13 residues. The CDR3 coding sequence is TGTGCCAGCAGCCAGGGGGGCCGCTATGGCTACACCTTC. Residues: CASSQGGRYGYTF.

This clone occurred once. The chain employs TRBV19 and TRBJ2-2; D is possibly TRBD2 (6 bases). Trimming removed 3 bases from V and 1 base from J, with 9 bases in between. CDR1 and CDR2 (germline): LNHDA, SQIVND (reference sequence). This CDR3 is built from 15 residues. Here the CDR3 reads CASSMGGLNTGELFF. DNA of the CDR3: TGTGCCAGTAGTATGGGGGGTTTGAACACCGGGGAGCTGTTTTTT.

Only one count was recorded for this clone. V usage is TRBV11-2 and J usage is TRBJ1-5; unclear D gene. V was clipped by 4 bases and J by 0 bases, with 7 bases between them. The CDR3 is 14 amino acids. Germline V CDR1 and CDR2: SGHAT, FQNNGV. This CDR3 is CASSSQDSNQPQHF. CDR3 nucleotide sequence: TGTGCCAGCAGCTCTCAGGATAGCAATCAGCCCCAGCATTTT.

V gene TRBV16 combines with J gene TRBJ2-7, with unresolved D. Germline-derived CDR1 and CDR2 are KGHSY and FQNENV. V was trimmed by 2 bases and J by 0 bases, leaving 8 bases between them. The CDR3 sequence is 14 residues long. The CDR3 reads CASSQGKSSYEQYF. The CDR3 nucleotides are TGTGCCAGCAGCCAAGGGAAGAGCTCCTACGAGCAGTACTTC.

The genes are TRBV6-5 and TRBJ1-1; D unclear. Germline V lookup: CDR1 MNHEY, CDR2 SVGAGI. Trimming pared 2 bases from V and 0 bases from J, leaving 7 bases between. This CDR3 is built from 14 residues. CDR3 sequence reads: CASSYGSMNTEAFF. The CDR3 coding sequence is TGTGCCAGCAGTTACGGCAGCATGAACACTGAAGCTTTCTTT.

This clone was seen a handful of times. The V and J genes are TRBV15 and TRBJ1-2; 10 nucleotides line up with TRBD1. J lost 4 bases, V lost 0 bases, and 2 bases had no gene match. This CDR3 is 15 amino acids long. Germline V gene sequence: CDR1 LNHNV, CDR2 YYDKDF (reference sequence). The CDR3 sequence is CATSRDGQGVYGYTF. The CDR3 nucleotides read TGTGCCACCAGCAGAGATGGACAGGGGGTCTATGGCTACACCTTC.

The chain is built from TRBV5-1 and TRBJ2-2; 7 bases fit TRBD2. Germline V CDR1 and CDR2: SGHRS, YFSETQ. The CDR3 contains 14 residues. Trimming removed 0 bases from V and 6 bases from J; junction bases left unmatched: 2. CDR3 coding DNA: TGCGCCAGCAGCTTGGGACTAGCTTCCGGGGAGCTGTTTTTT. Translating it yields CASSLGLASGELFF.

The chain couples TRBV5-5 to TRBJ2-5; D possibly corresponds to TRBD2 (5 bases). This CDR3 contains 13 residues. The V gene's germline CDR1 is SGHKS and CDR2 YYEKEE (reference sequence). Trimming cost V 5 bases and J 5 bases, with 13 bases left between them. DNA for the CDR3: TGTGCCAGCAGTCCTTGGTCGGGGGAGACCCAGTACTTC. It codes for CASSPWSGETQYF.

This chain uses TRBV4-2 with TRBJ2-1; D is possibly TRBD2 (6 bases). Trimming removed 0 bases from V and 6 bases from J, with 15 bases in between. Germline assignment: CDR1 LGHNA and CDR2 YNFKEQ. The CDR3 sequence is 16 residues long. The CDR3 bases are TGTGCCAGCAGCCAAGATACAGGACTATTAACCAATGAGCAGTTCTTC. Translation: CASSQDTGLLTNEQFF.

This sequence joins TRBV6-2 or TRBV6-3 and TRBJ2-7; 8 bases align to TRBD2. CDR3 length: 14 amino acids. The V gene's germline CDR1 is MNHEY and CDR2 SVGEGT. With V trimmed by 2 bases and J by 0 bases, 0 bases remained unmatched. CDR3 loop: CASSYGTSSYEQYF. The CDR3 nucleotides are TGTGCCAGCAGTTACGGGACTAGCTCCTACGAGCAGTACTTC.

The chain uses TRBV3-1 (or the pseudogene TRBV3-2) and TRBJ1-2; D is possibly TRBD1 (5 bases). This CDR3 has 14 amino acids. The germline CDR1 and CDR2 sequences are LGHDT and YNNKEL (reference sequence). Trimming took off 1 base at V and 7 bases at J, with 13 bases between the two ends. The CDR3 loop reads CASSQGQGKSGYTF. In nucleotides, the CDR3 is TGTGCCAGCAGCCAAGGCCAGGGAAAGTCTGGCTACACCTTC.

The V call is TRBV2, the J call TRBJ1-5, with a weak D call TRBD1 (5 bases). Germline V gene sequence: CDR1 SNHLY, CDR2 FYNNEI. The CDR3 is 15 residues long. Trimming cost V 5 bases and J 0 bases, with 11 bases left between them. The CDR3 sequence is CASSLDIHSNQPQHF. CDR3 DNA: TGTGCCAGCAGTTTGGACATCCATAGCAATCAGCCCCAGCATTTT. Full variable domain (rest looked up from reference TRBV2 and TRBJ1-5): EPEVTQTPSHQVTQMGQEVILRCVPISNHLYFYWYRQILGQKVEFLVSFYNNEISEKSEIFDDQFSVERPDGSNFTLKIRSTKLEDSAMYFCASSLDIHSNQPQHFGDGTRLSIL.

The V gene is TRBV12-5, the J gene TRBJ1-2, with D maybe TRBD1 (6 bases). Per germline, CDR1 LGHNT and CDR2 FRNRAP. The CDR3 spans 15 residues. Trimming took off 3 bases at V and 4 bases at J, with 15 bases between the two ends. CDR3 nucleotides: TGTGCTAGTGGTTTACGACAGGCGAAGGCCTATGGCTACACCTTC. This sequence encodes CASGLRQAKAYGYTF.

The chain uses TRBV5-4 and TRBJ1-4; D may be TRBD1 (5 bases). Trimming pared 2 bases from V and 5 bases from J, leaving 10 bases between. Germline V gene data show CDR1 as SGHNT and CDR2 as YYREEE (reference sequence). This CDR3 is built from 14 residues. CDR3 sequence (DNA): TGTGCCAGCAGCTTTGGGGAGGGGAATGAAAAACTGTTTTTT. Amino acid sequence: CASSFGEGNEKLFF.

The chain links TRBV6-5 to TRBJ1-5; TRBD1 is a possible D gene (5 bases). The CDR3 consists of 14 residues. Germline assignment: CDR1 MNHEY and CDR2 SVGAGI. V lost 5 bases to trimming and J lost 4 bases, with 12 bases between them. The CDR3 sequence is CASSHQGANQPQHF. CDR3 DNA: TGTGCCAGCAGTCACCAAGGGGCGAATCAGCCCCAGCATTTT.

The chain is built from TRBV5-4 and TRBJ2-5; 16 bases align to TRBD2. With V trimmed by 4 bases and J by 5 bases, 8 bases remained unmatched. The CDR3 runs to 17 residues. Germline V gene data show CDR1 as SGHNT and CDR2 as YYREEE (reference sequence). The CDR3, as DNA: TGTGCCAGCAGCCTTGGGACTAGCGGGGGGGCCTGGGAGACCCAGTACTTC. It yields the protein CASSLGTSGGAWETQYF. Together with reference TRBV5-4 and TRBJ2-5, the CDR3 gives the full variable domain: ETGVTQSPTHLIKTRGQQVTLRCSSQSGHNTVSWYQQALGQGPQFIFQYYREEENGRGNFPPRFSGLQFPNYSSELNVNALELDDSALYLCASSLGTSGGAWETQYFGPGTRLLVL.

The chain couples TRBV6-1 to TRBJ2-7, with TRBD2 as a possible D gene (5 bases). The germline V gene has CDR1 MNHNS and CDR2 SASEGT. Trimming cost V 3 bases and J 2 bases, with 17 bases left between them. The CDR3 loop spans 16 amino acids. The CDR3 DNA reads TGTGCCAGCAGTGAGTGGCGGGCGCACGGGACCTACGAGCAGTACTTC. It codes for CASSEWRAHGTYEQYF.

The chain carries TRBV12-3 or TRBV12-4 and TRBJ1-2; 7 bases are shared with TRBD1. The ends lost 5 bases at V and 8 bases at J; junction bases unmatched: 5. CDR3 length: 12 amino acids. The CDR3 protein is CASSRGRGGYTF. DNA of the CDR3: TGTGCCAGCAGTAGGGGGCGAGGGGGCTACACCTTC.

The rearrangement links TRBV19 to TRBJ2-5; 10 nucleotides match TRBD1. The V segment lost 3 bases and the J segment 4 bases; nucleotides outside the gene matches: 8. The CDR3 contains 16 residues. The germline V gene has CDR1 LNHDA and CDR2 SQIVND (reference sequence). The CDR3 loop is CASSIPGTGVGETQYF. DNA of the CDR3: TGTGCCAGTAGTATCCCCGGGACAGGGGTGGGAGAGACCCAGTACTTC.